The next 14 T cell receptor beta chains were all read from a single sample in a study of shared clonotypes between healthy human individuals. Sequenced by immunoSEQ multiplex PCR; TCRdb stores in-frame clones only, minus some. Of 2.5 million or so clones listed, about 92% are singletons. The specimen was naive CD4+ T cells sorted from blood. The subset was: CD45RA+ positively selected. These receptors originate from a man between 18 and 29 years old in good health.

V and J are TRBV7-6 and TRBJ1-3; D possibly corresponds to TRBD1 (6 bases). This CDR3 region has 16 residues. The germline CDR1 and CDR2 sequences are SGHVS and FNYEAQ. Trimming removed 5 bases from V and 3 bases from J, with 17 bases in between. CDR3 in DNA: TGTGCCAGCAGCCCTTTCAGGGGCAGGGATGGAAACACCATATATTTT. Amino acids: CASSPFRGRDGNTIYF.

A few counts support this clone. The chain combines TRBV29-1 with TRBJ2-1; maybe TRBD1 (6 bases). The germline V gene encodes CDR1 SQVTM and CDR2 ANQGSEA. Trimming stripped 0 bases from V and 10 bases from J, with 10 bases between. CDR3 length: 12 residues. DNA for the CDR3: TGCAGCGTTGAAGATCTCGGGACAGAGCAGTTCTTC. This gives the protein CSVEDLGTEQFF.

This sequence joins TRBV11-3 and TRBJ2-1; 8 positions match TRBD1. This CDR3 spans 14 amino acids. With V trimmed by 5 bases and J by 4 bases, 4 bases remained unmatched. Germline V gives CDR1 SGHNT, CDR2 YENEEA. CDR3 sequence reads: CASSRGQGYNEQFF. The DNA for the CDR3 is TGTGCCAGCAGCCGTGGACAGGGATACAATGAGCAGTTCTTC.

This clone occurred a few times. The chain recombines TRBV6-5 with TRBJ1-1; TRBD1 is a possible D gene (6 bases). Germline V gives CDR1 MNHEY, CDR2 SVGAGI. The CDR3 has 14 residues. V was cut by 6 bases and J by 5 bases, with 16 bases left in between. CDR3 region: CASRRTAGTTEAFF. CDR3 in DNA: TGTGCCAGCAGAAGGACAGCTGGTACGACTGAAGCTTTCTTT.

V usage is TRBV9 and J usage is TRBJ1-4, with 7 positions matching TRBD1. There are 15 residues in the CDR3. CDR1 is SGDLS and CDR2 is YYNGEE in the germline V gene. The V segment lost 0 bases and the J segment 5 bases; nucleotides outside the gene matches: 4. Written as DNA, the CDR3 is TGTGCCAGCAGCGTAGAGGACAGGCCGAATGAAAAACTGTTTTTT. It is translated as CASSVEDRPNEKLFF.

The chain joins TRBV2 to TRBJ1-1; possible D gene TRBD1, 6 bases. This CDR3 has 14 residues. V lost 3 bases and J 4 bases, leaving 12 bases between the germline ends. In germline, CDR1 is SNHLY, CDR2 FYNNEI. The CDR3 sequence is CASSDGGLGTEAFF. DNA for the CDR3: TGTGCCAGCAGTGACGGGGGCTTGGGCACTGAAGCTTTCTTT.

This chain connects TRBV18 to TRBJ2-5; 9 bases fit TRBD2. CDR3 length: 17 amino acids. The V gene's germline CDR1 is KGHSH and CDR2 LQKENI. J lost 2 bases, V lost 3 bases, and 10 bases had no gene match. CDR3 amino acids: CASSPRLAGRGQETQYF. As DNA, the CDR3 is TGTGCCAGCTCACCCCGGCTAGCGGGACGGGGGCAAGAGACCCAGTACTTC. The full variable domain, rest sourced from reference TRBV18 and TRBJ2-5, is NAGVMQNPRHLVRRRGQEARLRCSPMKGHSHVYWYRQLPEEGLKFMVYLQKENIIDESGMPKERFSAEFPKEGPSILRIQQVVRGDSAAYFCASSPRLAGRGQETQYFGPGTRLLVL.

The V call is TRBV7-2, the J call TRBJ2-1; 9 nucleotides agree with TRBD1. V shed 5 bases and J 4 bases; nucleotides not matched to a gene: 6. Per germline, CDR1 SGHTA and CDR2 FQGNSA. CDR3 length: 15 amino acids. The CDR3 spells CASSPTGQGYNEQFF. The CDR3 region has the DNA TGTGCCAGCAGCCCGACGGGACAGGGATACAATGAGCAGTTCTTC.

The DNA of the CDR3 is TGTGCCAGCAGCGCCGGGACGAAAGACACTGAAGCTTTCTTT. Translated, it gives CASSAGTKDTEAFF. This chain connects TRBV6-6 to TRBJ1-1, with a tentative D call TRBD1 (5 bases). The CDR3 is 14 amino acids. Germline values: CDR1 MNHNY, CDR2 SVGAGI (reference sequence). V lost 6 bases and J 3 bases, leaving 14 bases between the germline ends.

The V and J genes are TRBV11-3 and TRBJ2-7; TRBD1 matches 7 bases. In germline, CDR1 is SGHNT, CDR2 YENEEA. The CDR3 has 14 amino acids. V shed 5 bases and J 0 bases; nucleotides not matched to a gene: 4. Here the CDR3 reads CASSKQGVSYEQYF. The DNA of the CDR3 is TGTGCCAGCAGCAAGCAGGGGGTCTCCTACGAGCAGTACTTC.

The rearrangement uses TRBV7-3 and TRBJ1-2; TRBD1 agrees at 8 bases. Germline values: CDR1 SGHTA, CDR2 FQGTGA. V lost 5 bases to trimming and J lost 5 bases; unmatched junction nucleotides: 13. CDR3 length: 16 amino acids. The CDR3 reads CASSPETGETGYGYTF. The DNA for the CDR3 is TGTGCCAGCAGCCCTGAGACAGGGGAAACGGGATATGGCTACACCTTC. Complete variable domain (other parts from reference TRBV7-3 and TRBJ1-2): GAGVSQTPSNKVTEKGKYVELRCDPISGHTALYWYRQSLGQGPEFLIYFQGTGAADDSGLPNDRFFAVRPEGSVSTLKIQRTERGDSAVYLCASSPETGETGYGYTFGSGTRLTVV.

This sequence joins TRBV2 and TRBJ1-6; no clear D. The germline gives CDR1 SNHLY, CDR2 FYNNEI. This CDR3 region has 15 residues. V lost 8 bases, J lost 8 bases, and 19 bases lay in between. This CDR3 is CASLVDSIGDSPLHF. CDR3 DNA: TGTGCCAGCCTTGTCGACTCCATTGGGGATTCACCCCTCCACTTT.

This chain uses TRBV5-4 with TRBJ1-4, with D possibly TRBD1 on 5 matching bases. This CDR3 contains 16 residues. Looked up from germline, CDR1 is SGHNT and CDR2 is YYREEE (reference sequence). Trimming pared 2 bases from V and 0 bases from J, leaving 11 bases between. The CDR3 bases are TGTGCCAGCAGCTTTCATGGGGCTGCAACTAATGAAAAACTGTTTTTT. This sequence encodes CASSFHGAATNEKLFF.

This clone appeared once. The J gene is TRBJ1-1, the V gene TRBV27, with 7 bases fitting TRBD1. V lost 5 bases, J lost 0 bases, and 12 bases stayed unmatched. The CDR3 sequence is 17 residues long. Germline CDR1 reads MNHEY; CDR2 reads SMNVEV (reference sequence). DNA of the CDR3: TGTGCCAGCAGTCGAGACAGGGTGGTTGGGGTGAACACTGAAGCTTTCTTT. This encodes CASSRDRVVGVNTEAFF.